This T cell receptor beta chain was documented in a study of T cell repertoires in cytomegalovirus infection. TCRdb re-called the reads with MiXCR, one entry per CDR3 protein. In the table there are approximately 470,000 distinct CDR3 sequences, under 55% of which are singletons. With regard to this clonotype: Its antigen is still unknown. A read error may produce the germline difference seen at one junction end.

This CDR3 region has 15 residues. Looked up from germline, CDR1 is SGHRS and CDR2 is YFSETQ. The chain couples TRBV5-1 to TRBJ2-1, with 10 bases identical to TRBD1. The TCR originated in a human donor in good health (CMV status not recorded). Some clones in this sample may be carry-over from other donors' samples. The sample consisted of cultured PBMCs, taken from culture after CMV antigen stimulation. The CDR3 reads CANSQGQGQPDEQFF. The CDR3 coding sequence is TGCGCCAACAGCCAGGGACAGGGGCAGCCCGATGAGCAGTTCTTC. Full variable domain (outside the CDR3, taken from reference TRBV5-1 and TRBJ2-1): KAGVTQTPRYLIKTRGQQVTLSCSPISGHRSVSWYQQTPGQGLQFLFEYFSETQRNKGNFPGRFSGRQFSNSRSEMNVSTLELGDSALYLCANSQGQGQPDEQFFGPGTRLTVL.